The 23 T cell receptor beta chains listed next were all sequenced from one sample in a study of immune evolution from preneoplasia to lung adenocarcinoma. This table comes from immunoSEQ multiplex PCR, and its TCRdb copy is limited to in-frame clones, with some not included. Altogether approximately 7,200 clones are present, 65% to 80% being singletons, with the ten largest covering about 5.9%. The sample comprised FFPE lung adenocarcinoma in situ tissue. These receptors all come from a person aged 60-80 years with lung adenocarcinoma.

CDR3 DNA sequence: TGTGCCAGCAGTTTCCGGGACAACTATGGCTACACCTTC. Amino acids: CASSFRDNYGYTF. The rearrangement uses TRBV27 and TRBJ1-2; a weak D match, TRBD1 (5 bases). Germline V gene lookup returns CDR1 MNHEY and CDR2 SMNVEV (reference sequence). The CDR3 is made up of 13 amino acids. Trimming removed 3 bases at V and 2 bases at J, with 7 bases between.

This chain connects TRBV28 to TRBJ1-3, with D perhaps matching TRBD1 (5 bases). V lost 6 bases and J lost 0, with 12 bases in between. CDR1 is MDHEN and CDR2 is SYDVKM in the germline V gene. The CDR3 has 15 amino acids. CDR3 bases: TGTGCCAGCAGCCCGACGGGGGGCTCTGGAAACACCATATATTTT. This encodes CASSPTGGSGNTIYF.

The rearrangement joins TRBV5-1 to TRBJ2-2; 8 nucleotides align to TRBD1. CDR1 is SGHRS and CDR2 is YFSETQ in the germline V gene. V was pared by 3 bases and J by 8 bases, with 6 bases of the junction left unmatched. CDR3 size: 14 residues. In DNA, the CDR3 is TGCGCCAGCAGCTCCCAGGGGGCAGAGGGGGAGCTGTTTTTT. Residues: CASSSQGAEGELFF.

The CDR3: CASRDGGGIGEQYF. The CDR3 bases are TGTGCCAGCCGGGATGGGGGAGGGATTGGCGAGCAGTACTTC. The chain links TRBV27 to TRBJ2-7, with 7 positions matching TRBD2. The CDR3 contains 14 residues. Trimming cost V 8 bases and J 6 bases; bases outside gene matches: 13. Germline CDR1 and CDR2: MNHEY and SMNVEV (reference sequence).

This clone was seen once. This chain joins TRBV7-8 and TRBJ1-2; maybe TRBD1 (6 bases). V was clipped by 3 bases and J by 4 bases, with 15 bases between them. CDR1 is SGHVS and CDR2 is FQNEAQ in the germline V gene. This CDR3 comprises 15 residues. In DNA, the CDR3 is TGTGCCAGCAGCTTTTATCCAGGGGATGGCTATGGCTACACCTTC. Protein: CASSFYPGDGYGYTF. The entire variable domain, with the rest obtained from reference TRBV7-8 and TRBJ1-2, is as follows: GAGVSQSPRYKVAKRGQDVALRCDPISGHVSLFWYQQALGQGPEFLTYFQNEAQLDKSGLPSDRFFAERPEGSVSTLKIQRTQQEDSAVYLCASSFYPGDGYGYTFGSGTRLTVV.

This clone was found a few times. This chain links TRBV14 with TRBJ1-4; TRBD1 might be the D (6 bases). Germline loops: CDR1 SGHDN, CDR2 FVKESK. The CDR3 spans 13 residues. V shed 6 bases and J shed 5 bases, with 10 bases lying between them. The CDR3 sequence is CASRSTGNEKLFF. DNA for the CDR3: TGTGCCAGCAGGTCTACAGGGAATGAAAAACTGTTTTTT.

The chain links TRBV27 to TRBJ2-1; tentative D call: TRBD1 (5 bases). This CDR3 has 15 amino acids. Germline loops: CDR1 MNHEY, CDR2 SMNVEV (reference sequence). V gave up 9 bases and J gave up 0 bases, with 15 bases separating them. The CDR3, as DNA: TGTGCCAGTAGGACACCAAAGAGCTCCTACAATGAGCAGTTCTTC. Translating it yields CASRTPKSSYNEQFF.

CDR3 amino acids: CATSRGLAGGHGSYEQYF. In nucleotides, the CDR3 is TGTGCCACCAGCAGAGGACTAGCGGGGGGCCACGGCTCCTACGAGCAGTACTTC. The chain has TRBV15 and TRBJ2-7; 13 nucleotides match TRBD2. J lost 0 bases, V lost 1 base, and 6 bases had no gene match. The CDR3 is made up of 18 amino acids. Germline V CDR1 and CDR2: LNHNV, YYDKDF (reference sequence).

The chain couples TRBV4-3 to TRBJ2-3; D is ambiguous. The CDR3 totals 16 residues. V lost 3 bases, J lost 0 bases, and 13 bases lay in between. CDR1 is LGHNA and CDR2 is YSLEER in the germline V gene. CDR3 coding DNA: TGCGCCAGCAGCCATCAGACACTATCCAGCACAGATACGCAGTATTTT. Translated: CASSHQTLSSTDTQYF.

This chain links TRBV29-1 with TRBJ1-5; D is unclear. The CDR3 has 13 amino acids. The V gene's germline CDR1 is SQVTM and CDR2 ANQGSEA. Trimming removed 5 bases from V and 2 bases from J, with 10 bases in between. The CDR3 DNA sequence: TGCAGCGTTCAGGCGTTCCGCAATCAGCCCCAGCATTTT. Its protein product is CSVQAFRNQPQHF.

This chain connects TRBV4-2 to TRBJ2-2; D is possibly TRBD2 (6 bases). CDR1 and CDR2 (germline): LGHNA, YNFKEQ. V lost 6 bases, J lost 6 bases, and 14 bases lay in between. The CDR3 loop spans 14 amino acids. CDR3 DNA sequence: TGTGCCAGCAGATCTACAATAGCGGCCGGGGAGCTGTTTTTT. Protein sequence: CASRSTIAAGELFF.

The chain links TRBV29-1 to TRBJ2-7; 9 nucleotides line up with TRBD1. The junction had 9 bases not matched to a gene; V was cut back by 3 bases and J by 3 bases. The CDR3 contains 15 residues. The V gene's germline CDR1 is SQVTM and CDR2 ANQGSEA. The CDR3 is CSVDTGTGFLYEQYF. In DNA form, the CDR3 reads TGCAGCGTTGATACCGGGACAGGGTTCCTCTACGAGCAGTACTTC.

J is TRBJ1-3 and V is TRBV10-3, with D maybe TRBD1 (5 bases). The CDR3 sequence is 17 residues long. Trimming removed 5 bases at V and 4 bases at J, with 21 bases between. Germline V gene data show CDR1 as ENHRY and CDR2 as SYGVKD. The CDR3 sequence: CAISPRVAPDLGNTIYF. Here the CDR3 DNA reads TGTGCCATCAGTCCCAGGGTTGCCCCCGATTTAGGAAACACCATATATTTT.

The CDR3 is CASWASGEQFF. The CDR3 DNA is TGCGCCAGCTGGGCGTCCGGTGAGCAGTTCTTC. The chain recombines TRBV5-1 with TRBJ2-1; D gene unclear. Trimming took 7 bases from V and 9 from J, leaving 11 bases between them. In germline, CDR1 is SGHRS, CDR2 YFSETQ. This CDR3 contains 11 residues.

This chain connects TRBV6-6 to TRBJ1-6, with TRBD1 as a possible D gene (5 bases). There are 14 residues in the CDR3. V dropped 8 bases and J dropped 0 bases, with 8 bases sitting between them. CDR1 and CDR2 from the germline V gene are MNHNY and SVGAGI (reference sequence). The CDR3 DNA reads as TGTGCCAGCTGGGGGGGCTCCTATAATTCACCCCTCCACTTT. Its translation: CASWGGSYNSPLHF.

V gene TRBV6-5 combines with J gene TRBJ1-1, with 10 bases matching TRBD1. With 2 bases clipped from V and 0 bases from J, the junction kept 3 bases outside the gene matches. CDR3 length: 16 amino acids. CDR1 MNHEY and CDR2 SVGAGI come from the germline V gene. The CDR3 region has the DNA TGTGCCAGCAGTTACCGCGGGACAGGGGTGAACACTGAAGCTTTCTTT. This translates into CASSYRGTGVNTEAFF.

The chain joins TRBV5-4 to TRBJ2-7; 14 bases are shared with TRBD2. The germline CDR1 and CDR2 sequences are SGHNT and YYREEE (reference sequence). The CDR3 has 16 residues. After removal of 4 bases from V and 2 bases from J, the junction contained 5 bases not matched to a gene. The CDR3, as DNA: TGTGCCAGCAGCCGAGGGGGACTAGCGGGAGCCTACGAGCAGTACTTC. Amino acid sequence: CASSRGGLAGAYEQYF.

The rearrangement links TRBV6-1 to TRBJ2-1; 12 nucleotides align to TRBD2. The CDR3 loop spans 14 amino acids. V lost 7 bases, J lost 4 bases, and 2 bases stayed unmatched. Germline CDR1 MNHNS, CDR2 SASEGT. The CDR3 spells CASTGTSGYNEQFF. The CDR3 coding sequence is TGTGCCAGCACCGGGACTAGCGGGTACAATGAGCAGTTCTTC.

V gene TRBV4-1 combines with J gene TRBJ2-2, with 10 bases identical to TRBD1. V shed 4 bases, J shed 1 base, and the junction held 3 bases outside the gene matches. This CDR3 region has 16 residues. Germline CDR1 and CDR2: MGHRA and YSYEKL. The CDR3 DNA follows: TGCGCCAGCAGCCGAGGACAGGGGGGGAACACCGGGGAGCTGTTTTTT. It codes for CASSRGQGGNTGELFF.

V and J are TRBV5-5 and TRBJ2-5, with 8 bases identical to TRBD1. Germline V gene data show CDR1 as SGHKS and CDR2 as YYEKEE (reference sequence). The CDR3 totals 15 residues. V lost 2 bases to trimming and J lost 5 bases; unmatched junction nucleotides: 8. DNA of the CDR3: TGTGCCAGCAGCTTTAGGACAGGGAGATCGGAGACCCAGTACTTC. As protein: CASSFRTGRSETQYF.

This clone came up once. The chain links TRBV27 to TRBJ2-3, with D perhaps TRBD2 (6 bases). The CDR3 loop spans 13 amino acids. Germline assignment: CDR1 MNHEY and CDR2 SMNVEV (reference sequence). Trimming stripped 6 bases from V and 9 bases from J, with 16 bases between. The DNA for the CDR3 is TGTGCCAGCAGAGTTTGGGGGGAAGGGACGCAGTATTTT. This gives the protein CASRVWGEGTQYF.

This clone was counted once. The rearrangement links TRBV7-9 to TRBJ1-1, with a tentative D call TRBD1 (5 bases). The V gene lost 3 bases and the J gene lost 7 bases, with 9 bases spanning the gap. Per the germline V gene, CDR1 is SEHNR and CDR2 is FQNEAQ (reference sequence). The CDR3 totals 12 residues. The CDR3 loop is CASSLGGFEAFF. The CDR3 DNA sequence: TGTGCCAGCAGCTTGGGGGGGTTTGAAGCTTTCTTT.

The V and J genes are TRBV7-3 and TRBJ1-6, with D perhaps TRBD1 (5 bases). CDR1 SGHTA and CDR2 FQGTGA come from the germline V gene. V was clipped by 2 bases and J by 10 bases, with 12 bases between them. The CDR3 is 14 residues long. The CDR3 DNA reads as TGTGCCAGCAGCTTAGGACACCCCCAATCACCCCTCCACTTT. Its translation is CASSLGHPQSPLHF.